This T cell receptor beta chain came from a study of CD8+CD57+ T cells in acquired aplastic anemia. Investigators profiled TCR beta VDJ and CDR3 from genomic DNA template. From the reads, TCRdb called clonotypes with MiXCR, one entry per CDR3 protein. The repertoire consists of approximately 160,000 distinct CDR3 sequences, with around 45% occurring once and the leading ten covering approximately 1%. This TCR was recovered from a human donor in good health. The material sequenced was sorted CD4+, CD8+, or CD8+CD57+ T cells (not recorded which) from PBMCs.

The CDR3 DNA is TGTGCCACCAGCAGAGGGGACTCCTACAATGAGCAGTTCTTC. This gives the protein CATSRGDSYNEQFF. This chain uses TRBV15 with TRBJ2-1; the D is unclear. Trimming removed 1 base from V and 0 bases from J, with 4 bases in between. Per the germline V gene, CDR1 is LNHNV and CDR2 is YYDKDF (reference sequence). This CDR3 is 14 amino acids long.